The rows below give T cell receptor beta chains drawn from one sample of a study of cytomegalovirus exposure and HLA in healthy donors. Libraries were prepared by immunoSEQ multiplex PCR; TCRdb keeps only in-frame clonotypes and omits some of them. This table has 150,000 to 180,000 clones, roughly 77% appearing once. Input material: PBMCs. These receptor sequences come from a young man in good health and CMV-seropositive. CDR3s include the opening cysteine and the closing phenylalanine or tryptophan. Each record gives: CDR3 protein, CDR3 DNA, V gene, D gene, J gene, clone size. A D gene is named only where the DNA matches it firmly. The size of a clone is reported for some rows only, either as once, few or many, or as a class for expanded clones.

cdr3_aa: CASSFGTGEVGYTF
cdr3_nt: TGTGCCAGCAGCTTCGGGACAGGAGAAGTCGGCTACACCTTC
v_call: TRBV7-9
d_call: TRBD1
j_call: TRBJ1-2
clone_size: few

cdr3_aa: CASSPNSGNEKLFF
cdr3_nt: TGTGCCAGCAGCCCCAACTCGGGTAATGAAAAACTGTTTTTT
v_call: TRBV7-9
d_call: NA
j_call: TRBJ1-4
clone_size: NA

cdr3_aa: CAWSSPTGPWYYGYTF
cdr3_nt: TGTGCCTGGAGTTCGCCCACAGGGCCCTGGTACTATGGCTACACCTTC
v_call: TRBV30
d_call: NA
j_call: TRBJ1-2
clone_size: once

cdr3_aa: CASSPYQAIQDEQYF
cdr3_nt: TGTGCCAGTAGTCCTTATCAGGCGATACAGGACGAGCAGTACTTC
v_call: TRBV19
d_call: NA
j_call: TRBJ2-7
clone_size: NA

cdr3_aa: CASSLGAGINYGYTF
cdr3_nt: TGCGCCAGCAGCTTGGGGGCAGGTATCAACTATGGCTACACCTTC
v_call: TRBV5-1
d_call: NA
j_call: TRBJ1-2
clone_size: NA

cdr3_aa: CASSQETTGANYGYTF
cdr3_nt: TGCGCCAGCAGCCAAGAAACGACAGGGGCTAACTATGGCTACACCTTC
v_call: TRBV4-1
d_call: TRBD1
j_call: TRBJ1-2
clone_size: NA

cdr3_aa: CASSFLAGAKNIQYF
cdr3_nt: TGTGCCAGCAGTTTTCTAGCGGGAGCCAAAAACATTCAGTACTTC
v_call: TRBV7-2
d_call: TRBD2
j_call: TRBJ2-4
clone_size: NA

cdr3_aa: CASSSAGPERNTEAFF
cdr3_nt: TGTGCCAGCAGTTCGGCAGGGCCGGAGAGGAACACTGAAGCTTTCTTT
v_call: TRBV6-5
d_call: NA
j_call: TRBJ1-1
clone_size: once

cdr3_aa: CASSPQGARNTEAFF
cdr3_nt: TGTGCCAGCTCACCACAGGGGGCAAGGAACACTGAAGCTTTCTTT
v_call: TRBV18
d_call: TRBD1
j_call: TRBJ1-1
clone_size: few

cdr3_aa: CASSLVRDYEQYF
cdr3_nt: TGTGCCAGCAGTCTCGTGAGAGACTACGAGCAGTACTTC
v_call: TRBV6-5
d_call: NA
j_call: TRBJ2-7
clone_size: NA

cdr3_aa: CATSGGLNEKLFF
cdr3_nt: TGTGCCACTTCGGGAGGACTAAATGAAAAACTGTTTTTT
v_call: TRBV6-1
d_call: NA
j_call: TRBJ1-4
clone_size: NA

cdr3_aa: CASSAWTGGRDTQYF
cdr3_nt: TGCGCCAGCAGCGCCTGGACAGGGGGCAGGGATACGCAGTATTTT
v_call: TRBV5-1
d_call: TRBD1
j_call: TRBJ2-3
clone_size: NA

cdr3_aa: CSVEDLTDTQYF
cdr3_nt: TGCAGCGTTGAAGATCTGACAGATACGCAGTATTTT
v_call: TRBV29-1
d_call: NA
j_call: TRBJ2-3
clone_size: NA

cdr3_aa: CASSWNRGNTEAFF
cdr3_nt: TGCGCCAGCAGCTGGAATAGGGGGAATACTGAAGCTTTCTTT
v_call: TRBV5-1
d_call: NA
j_call: TRBJ1-1
clone_size: NA

cdr3_aa: CASALQGTTNEKLFF
cdr3_nt: TGTGCCAGCGCCCTTCAGGGAACAACTAATGAAAAACTGTTTTTT
v_call: TRBV9
d_call: NA
j_call: TRBJ1-4
clone_size: NA

cdr3_aa: CASSPGTGSGELFF
cdr3_nt: TGTGCCAGCAGCCCCGGGACAGGGTCTGGGGAGCTGTTTTTT
v_call: TRBV7-3
d_call: TRBD1
j_call: TRBJ2-2
clone_size: NA

cdr3_aa: CASGRRGTGGEGYTF
cdr3_nt: TGTGCTAGTGGTCGGAGGGGGACAGGGGGCGAAGGCTACACCTTC
v_call: TRBV12-5
d_call: TRBD1
j_call: TRBJ1-2
clone_size: NA

cdr3_aa: CASSYQGGSGNTIYF
cdr3_nt: TGTGCCAGCAGTTATCAAGGGGGATCTGGAAACACCATATATTTT
v_call: TRBV28
d_call: NA
j_call: TRBJ1-3
clone_size: NA

cdr3_aa: CASSREENNEQFF
cdr3_nt: TGCGCCAGCAGCCGGGAGGAAAACAATGAGCAGTTCTTC
v_call: TRBV5-1
d_call: TRBD2
j_call: TRBJ2-1
clone_size: few

cdr3_aa: CASSLSGTTQETQYF
cdr3_nt: TGCGCCAGCAGCTTATCCGGGACTACCCAAGAGACCCAGTACTTC
v_call: TRBV5-1
d_call: TRBD2
j_call: TRBJ2-5
clone_size: NA

cdr3_aa: CAWSVPGGYNEQFF
cdr3_nt: TGTGCCTGGAGTGTACCGGGGGGTTACAATGAGCAGTTCTTC
v_call: TRBV30
d_call: TRBD2
j_call: TRBJ2-1
clone_size: few

cdr3_aa: CASSPPDRGYEQYF
cdr3_nt: TGTGCCAGCAGCCCCCCGGACAGGGGCTACGAGCAGTACTTC
v_call: TRBV7-9
d_call: TRBD1
j_call: TRBJ2-7
clone_size: NA

cdr3_aa: CASSDRASTEAFF
cdr3_nt: TGCGCCAGCAGTGACAGGGCCTCCACTGAAGCTTTCTTT
v_call: TRBV10-2
d_call: NA
j_call: TRBJ1-1
clone_size: NA